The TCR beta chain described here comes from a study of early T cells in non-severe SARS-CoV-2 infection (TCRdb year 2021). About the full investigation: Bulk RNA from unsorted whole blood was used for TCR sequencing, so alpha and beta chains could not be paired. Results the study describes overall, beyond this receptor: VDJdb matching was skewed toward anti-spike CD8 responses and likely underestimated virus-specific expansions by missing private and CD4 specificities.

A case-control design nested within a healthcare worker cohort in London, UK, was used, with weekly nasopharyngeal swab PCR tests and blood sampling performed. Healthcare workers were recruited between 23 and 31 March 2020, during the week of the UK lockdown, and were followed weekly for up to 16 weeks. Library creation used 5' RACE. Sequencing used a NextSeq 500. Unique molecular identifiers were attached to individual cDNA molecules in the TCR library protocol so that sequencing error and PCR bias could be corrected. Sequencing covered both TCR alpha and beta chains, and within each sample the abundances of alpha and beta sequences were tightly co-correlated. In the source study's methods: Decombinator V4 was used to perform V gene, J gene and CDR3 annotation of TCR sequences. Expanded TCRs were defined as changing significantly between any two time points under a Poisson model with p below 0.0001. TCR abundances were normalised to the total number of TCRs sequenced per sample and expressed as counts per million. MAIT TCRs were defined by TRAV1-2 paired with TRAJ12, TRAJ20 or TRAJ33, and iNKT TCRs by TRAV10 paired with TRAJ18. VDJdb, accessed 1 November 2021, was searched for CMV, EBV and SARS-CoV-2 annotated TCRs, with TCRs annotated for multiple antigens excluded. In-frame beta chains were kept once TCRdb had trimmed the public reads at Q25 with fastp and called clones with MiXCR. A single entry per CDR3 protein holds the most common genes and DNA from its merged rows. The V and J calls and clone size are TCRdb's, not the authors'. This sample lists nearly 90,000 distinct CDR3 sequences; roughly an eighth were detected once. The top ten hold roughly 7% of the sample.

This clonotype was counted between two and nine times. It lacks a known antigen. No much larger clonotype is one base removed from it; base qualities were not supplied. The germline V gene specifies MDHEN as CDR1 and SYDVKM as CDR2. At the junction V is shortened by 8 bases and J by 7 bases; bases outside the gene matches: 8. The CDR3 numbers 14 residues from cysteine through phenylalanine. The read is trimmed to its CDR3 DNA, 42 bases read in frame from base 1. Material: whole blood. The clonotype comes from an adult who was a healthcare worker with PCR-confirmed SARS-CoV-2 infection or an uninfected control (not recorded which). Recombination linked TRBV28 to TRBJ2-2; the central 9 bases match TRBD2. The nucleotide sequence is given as TGTGCCAGCCGCCGCGGGGGGGCCGGCGGGGAGCTGTTTTTT. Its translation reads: CASRRGGAGGELFF.